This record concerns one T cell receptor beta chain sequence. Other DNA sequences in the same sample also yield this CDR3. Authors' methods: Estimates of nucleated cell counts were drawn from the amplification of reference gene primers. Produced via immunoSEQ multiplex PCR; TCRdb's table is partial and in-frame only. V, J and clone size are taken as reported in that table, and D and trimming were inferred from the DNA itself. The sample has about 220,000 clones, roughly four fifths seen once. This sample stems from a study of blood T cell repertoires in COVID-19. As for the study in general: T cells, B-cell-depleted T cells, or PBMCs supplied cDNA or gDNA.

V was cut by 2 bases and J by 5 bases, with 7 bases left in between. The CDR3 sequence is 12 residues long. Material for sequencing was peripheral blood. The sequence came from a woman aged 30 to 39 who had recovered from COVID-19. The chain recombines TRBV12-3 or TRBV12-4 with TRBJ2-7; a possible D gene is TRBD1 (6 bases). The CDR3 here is CASSLTGHEQYF. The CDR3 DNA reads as TGTGCCAGCAGTTTAACAGGGCACGAGCAGTACTTC.